A single sample is the source of the 5 T cell receptor beta chains below, sequenced in a study of T cell responses to AZD1222 COVID-19 vaccine. Some clones are missing from TCRdb's copy, which holds only in-frame ones; the method was immunoSEQ multiplex PCR. Among more than 85,000 clones listed, around nine tenths were seen once. The starting material was peripheral blood, obtained on day 0 of AZD1222 vaccination. The receptors here all came from an adult in good health.

The J gene is TRBJ2-1, the V gene TRBV4-1, with D perhaps matching TRBD2 (5 bases). This CDR3 is 16 amino acids long. V was clipped by 6 bases and J by 0 bases, with 15 bases between them. Germline CDR1 reads MGHRA; CDR2 reads YSYEKL. CDR3 sequence: CASSFSSGSSYNEQFF. The CDR3 DNA is TGCGCCAGCAGTTTCAGCTCGGGGAGCTCCTACAATGAGCAGTTCTTC.

CDR3 nucleotide sequence: TGCGCCAGCAGCGGGGAATTTGGACAGGGTTCCTACAATGAGCAGTTCTTC. Amino acid sequence: CASSGEFGQGSYNEQFF. The chain uses TRBV5-1 and TRBJ2-1; the match to TRBD1 covers 8 bases. J was trimmed by 1 base and V by 4 bases; bases with no gene match: 10. The CDR3 covers 17 residues. CDR1 is SGHRS, CDR2 YFSETQ, per germline.

The rearrangement joins TRBV28 to TRBJ1-6, with D maybe TRBD1 (5 bases). The V gene lost 3 bases and the J gene lost 11 bases, with 20 bases spanning the gap. This CDR3 region has 16 residues. The germline gives CDR1 MDHEN, CDR2 SYDVKM. Written as DNA, the CDR3 is TGTGCCAGCAGTTTCCACTTCGGGACTGGCGTGGCACCCCTCCACTTT. Protein product: CASSFHFGTGVAPLHF.

The V call is TRBV4-1, the J call TRBJ2-7; 8 bases are shared with TRBD1. CDR3 length: 16 residues. CDR1 and CDR2 (germline): MGHRA, YSYEKL. V gave up 0 bases and J gave up 4 bases; unmatched junction bases: 8. The CDR3 here is CASSQDYTGGIYEQYF. CDR3 in DNA: TGCGCCAGCAGCCAAGATTACACAGGGGGAATATACGAGCAGTACTTC.

The chain combines TRBV27 with TRBJ2-7; D is unresolved. Germline values: CDR1 MNHEY, CDR2 SMNVEV (reference sequence). The CDR3 length is 13 residues. Trimming stripped 6 bases from V and 3 bases from J, with 12 bases between. CDR3 nucleotides: TGTGCCAGCAGCTCACCCTCCCGCTACGAGCAGTACTTC. It translates to CASSSPSRYEQYF.